Each of the 7 T cell receptor beta chains below was sequenced from the same sample in a study of immune cell composition in non-small cell lung cancer. The method was immunoSEQ multiplex PCR; TCRdb's version includes in-frame clones alone and lacks a portion of them. The sample has 3,000 to 4,500 clones, approximately 70% seen once; the top ten hold 25% to 35%. The normal lung sample lay at least 3 cm, and maximally far, from the tumour. Sequenced input: non-adjacent lung tissue. These TCRs come from a human donor with non-small cell lung cancer.

The V and J genes are TRBV27 and TRBJ2-1; D perhaps matches TRBD2 (5 bases). Trimming pared 1 base from V and 8 bases from J, leaving 6 bases between. The CDR3 contains 12 residues. CDR1 MNHEY and CDR2 SMNVEV come from the germline V gene (reference sequence). The CDR3 reads CASSLYGDEQFF. The CDR3, as DNA: TGTGCCAGCAGTTTATACGGGGATGAGCAGTTCTTC.

The chain uses TRBV7-5 and TRBJ2-7; TRBD1 is the table's D call, not checked against the DNA. TRBV7-5 is reported as a pseudogene. This CDR3 has 14 residues. The CDR3 DNA sequence: TGTGTCAGAACCCTACGACAGGGGTGTAACGAGCAGTACTTC. This codes for CVRTLRQGCNEQYF.

The J gene is TRBJ2-1, the V gene TRBV7-9; 11 positions match TRBD2. Trimming at V came to 7 bases and at J to 0 bases, leaving 8 bases not matched to a gene. This CDR3 is built from 17 residues. Germline lookup yields CDR1 SEHNR and CDR2 FQNEAQ (reference sequence). The CDR3 DNA is TGTGCCAGCAACGCCGGGACTAGCGGCGGCTCCTACAATGAGCAGTTCTTC. Translated, it gives CASNAGTSGGSYNEQFF.

This clone is classed as large (0.1 to 1%). The rearrangement joins TRBV5-8 to TRBJ1-2; D may be TRBD1 (5 bases). V gave up 3 bases and J gave up 7 bases, with 16 bases separating them. The CDR3 runs to 14 residues. CDR1 and CDR2 (germline): SGHTS, YDEGEE. CDR3 DNA: TGTGCCAGCAGCTATTGGGCAGGGCGAGTTGGCTACACCTTC. Residues: CASSYWAGRVGYTF.

V is TRBV29-1 and J is TRBJ2-7, with 11 bases aligning to TRBD1. The CDR3 contains 17 residues. CDR1 and CDR2 (germline): SQVTM, ANQGSEA. Losses at the gene ends were 3 bases for V and 2 bases for J; bases not matched to a gene: 12. The DNA of the CDR3 is TGCAGCGTTGAGAAGCCCCAAAGGGGACAGGGGGCCTACGAGCAGTACTTC. Translation: CSVEKPQRGQGAYEQYF.

The chain has TRBV28 and TRBJ2-1; 11 bases match TRBD2. CDR1 and CDR2 (germline): MDHEN, SYDVKM. This CDR3 spans 14 amino acids. Unmatched junction bases numbered 4, after V lost 9 bases and J lost 3 bases. CDR3: CASLAGGNYNEQFF. The CDR3 nucleotides are TGTGCCAGTCTAGCGGGAGGTAACTACAATGAGCAGTTCTTC.

This chain joins TRBV28 and TRBJ1-2; tentatively, D is TRBD1 (5 bases). CDR3 length: 13 amino acids. The germline V and J ends were trimmed by 7 bases and 4 bases, with 13 bases remaining between them. CDR1 is MDHEN and CDR2 is SYDVKM in the germline V gene. This CDR3 reads CASTGTSLYGYTF. In nucleotides, the CDR3 is TGTGCCAGCACCGGGACTTCTCTCTATGGCTACACCTTC.